The 27 T cell receptor beta chains in this list originate from one sample, sequenced in a study of blood T cell repertoires in COVID-19 (dated by TCRdb to the early 2020s). The library was obtained by the immunoSEQ multiplex PCR assay. Not all clones reach the TCRdb copy of this immuneACCESS table, which keeps in-frame sequences only. Checked studies attribute under half of the gap to unresolved V genes and leave the rest unexplained. The sample data list some 200,000 clones, and 88% of these were observed just once. In total, the top ten clones hold about 2.4% of the sample. The sample was PBMCs or T cells enriched from blood (not recorded which). The receptors derive from a woman aged 25 to 39 who had recovered from COVID-19.

The sample holds one count of this clone. The rearrangement links TRBV19 to TRBJ1-1, with a weak D call TRBD1 (6 bases). The CDR3 sequence is 13 residues long. Germline CDR1 reads LNHDA; CDR2 reads SQIVND (reference sequence). Trimming removed 6 bases from V and 6 bases from J, with 14 bases in between. The CDR3 spells CASRPQGTAEAFF. The CDR3 bases are TGTGCCAGTAGACCGCAGGGGACGGCTGAAGCTTTCTTT.

The V and J genes are TRBV2 and TRBJ2-1; tentative D call: TRBD2 (6 bases). CDR1 and CDR2 (germline): SNHLY, FYNNEI. This CDR3 is 14 amino acids long. V dropped 5 bases and J dropped 6 bases, with 14 bases sitting between them. For the CDR3, the DNA is TGTGCCAGCAGTCTCTACCGGGACTCCAATGAGCAGTTCTTC. Protein: CASSLYRDSNEQFF.

The chain uses TRBV7-2 and TRBJ2-1, with 7 bases identical to TRBD2. Per germline, CDR1 SGHTA and CDR2 FQGNSA. The CDR3 has 15 residues. V was pared by 2 bases and J by 5 bases, with 6 bases of the junction left unmatched. CDR3 residues: CASSLRGGANNEQFF. DNA of the CDR3: TGTGCCAGCAGCTTACGGGGAGGGGCAAACAATGAGCAGTTCTTC.

With respect to this clone: The same CDR3 can be traced to other DNA sequences in this sample. The chain uses TRBV4-3 and TRBJ2-3; 7 nucleotides align to TRBD2. Trimming removed 0 bases from V and 0 bases from J; junction bases left unmatched: 3. From germline, CDR1 is LGHNA and CDR2 YSLEER. The CDR3 extends over 16 amino acids. CDR3 DNA sequence: TGCGCCAGCAGCCAAGAATCGCGGGGGAGCACAGATACGCAGTATTTT. This codes for CASSQESRGSTDTQYF.

This clone was seen more than once but under ten times. The genes are TRBV7-2 and TRBJ1-5; D not resolved. The germline V gene encodes CDR1 SGHTA and CDR2 FQGNSA. Trimming pared 5 bases from V and 0 bases from J, leaving 5 bases between. The CDR3 has 13 amino acids. The CDR3 is CASSISSNQPQHF. DNA for the CDR3: TGTGCCAGCAGCATTAGTAGCAATCAGCCCCAGCATTTT.

This clone has a single count. This chain links TRBV4-3 with TRBJ1-1, with 8 bases aligning to TRBD1. The germline V gene has CDR1 LGHNA and CDR2 YSLEER. J gave up 5 bases and V 4 bases, and 9 bases lay outside the gene matches. The CDR3 runs 15 residues. CDR3 sequence: CASSRQTGVETEAFF. CDR3 in DNA: TGCGCCAGCAGCCGACAGACAGGGGTGGAAACTGAAGCTTTCTTT.

This clone was seen only once. The CDR3 bases are TGCAGCGTTGAAGATCTGCAGGGTAAGGGGGAGTGGACTAACTATGGCTACACCTTC. Encoded protein: CSVEDLQGKGEWTNYGYTF. The V and J genes are TRBV29-1 and TRBJ1-2, with D perhaps matching TRBD1 (6 bases). This CDR3 is 19 amino acids long. V was pared by 0 bases and J by 0 bases, with 23 bases between. Germline V gene lookup returns CDR1 SQVTM and CDR2 ANQGSEA.

V gene TRBV5-5 combines with J gene TRBJ1-2; 8 positions match TRBD1. CDR1 SGHKS and CDR2 YYEKEE come from the germline V gene (reference sequence). V shed 4 bases, J shed 2 bases, and the junction held 7 bases outside the gene matches. The CDR3 runs 15 residues. CDR3 amino acids: CASSLRTGKNYGYTF. CDR3 in DNA: TGTGCCAGCAGCCTACGGACAGGGAAAAACTATGGCTACACCTTC.

The V call is TRBV4-1, the J call TRBJ1-2, with TRBD1 as a possible D gene (6 bases). Germline V gene data show CDR1 as MGHRA and CDR2 as YSYEKL. V gave up 1 base and J gave up 5 bases, with 20 bases separating them. This CDR3 has 17 residues. The CDR3, as DNA: TGCGCCAGCAGCCAAGCTTACCTAGGGGGGGACTCGTATGGCTACACCTTC. This sequence encodes CASSQAYLGGDSYGYTF.

This clone showed up just once. The rearrangement links TRBV6-2 or TRBV6-3 to TRBJ1-5; possibly TRBD1 for D (6 bases). This CDR3 is 13 amino acids long. With 6 bases removed from V and 9 bases from J, the gap between germline ends came to 15 bases. Germline CDR1 reads MNHEY; CDR2 reads SVGEGT. As DNA, the CDR3 is TGTGCCAGCAGCCGACAGGCCAGTACGCCCCAGCATTTT. Translation: CASSRQASTPQHF.

This clone was observed once. The V call is TRBV29-1, the J call TRBJ2-1; D possibly corresponds to TRBD2 (5 bases). Germline CDR1 is SQVTM and CDR2 is ANQGSEA. The V end lost 5 bases, the J end lost 7 bases, and 9 bases lay between the germline ends. The CDR3 loop spans 11 amino acids. The CDR3 sequence is CSVSPGNEQFF. The CDR3 bases are TGCAGCGTTTCTCCGGGGAATGAGCAGTTCTTC.

The genes are TRBV5-4 and TRBJ1-4; 7 bases are a match to TRBD1. Germline CDR1 is SGHNT and CDR2 is YYREEE (reference sequence). The V gene end was trimmed by 4 bases and the J gene end by 5 bases; junction bases not matched to a gene: 11. The length of the CDR3 is 16 residues. The CDR3 loop is CASSRGTEIRNEKLFF. The DNA for the CDR3 is TGTGCCAGCAGCAGGGGGACAGAGATAAGAAATGAAAAACTGTTTTTT.

This clone was observed a few times. The CDR3 region has the DNA TGCGCCAGCAGCCAAGATCGAGACAGGGTGGGTTACGAGCAGTACTTC. It codes for CASSQDRDRVGYEQYF. The V call is TRBV4-3, the J call TRBJ2-7; 7 bases match TRBD1. Trimming at V came to 0 bases and at J to 4 bases, leaving 9 bases not matched to a gene. CDR1 and CDR2 from the germline V gene are LGHNA and YSLEER. CDR3 length: 16 residues.

V and J are TRBV27 and TRBJ1-1; TRBD1 matches at 8 bases. The V segment lost 4 bases and the J segment 3 bases; nucleotides outside the gene matches: 13. Germline V lookup: CDR1 MNHEY, CDR2 SMNVEV (reference sequence). The CDR3 is 17 amino acids. The CDR3 is CASSSPAPGGADTEAFF. The CDR3 bases are TGTGCCAGCAGTTCTCCCGCCCCAGGGGGCGCGGACACTGAAGCTTTCTTT.

This sequence joins TRBV18 and TRBJ1-2; unclear D gene. V lost 3 bases and J 2 bases, leaving 7 bases between the germline ends. This CDR3 has 13 amino acids. In germline, CDR1 is KGHSH, CDR2 LQKENI. CDR3 region: CASSPLQNYGYTF. The CDR3 DNA reads as TGTGCCAGCTCACCGTTGCAGAACTATGGCTACACCTTC.

This clone was seen a single time. The rearrangement links TRBV19 to TRBJ1-2, with 7 bases matching TRBD1. With V trimmed by 4 bases and J by 4 bases, 3 bases remained unmatched. The CDR3 has 13 residues. Germline loops: CDR1 LNHDA, CDR2 SQIVND (reference sequence). The CDR3 region is CASSTDRLYGYTF. The CDR3 DNA reads as TGTGCCAGTAGTACGGACAGGCTCTATGGCTACACCTTC.

The chain couples TRBV19 to TRBJ2-3; D may be TRBD1 (6 bases). The length of the CDR3 is 17 residues. With 5 bases removed from V and 6 bases from J, the gap between germline ends came to 24 bases. CDR1 LNHDA and CDR2 SQIVND come from the germline V gene (reference sequence). CDR3 sequence reads: CASSPLYRDETGDTQYF. CDR3 nucleotide sequence: TGTGCCAGTAGTCCCCTGTACAGGGACGAAACTGGCGATACGCAGTATTTT.

The CDR3 loop reads CASSGRRGASGTDTQYF. CDR3 DNA: TGTGCCAGCAGCGGCCGGCGGGGGGCGAGTGGGACAGATACGCAGTATTTT. The chain recombines TRBV7-9 with TRBJ2-3; 8 bases are a match to TRBD2. CDR1 and CDR2 from the germline V gene are SEHNR and FQNEAQ (reference sequence). V shed 5 bases, J shed 3 bases, and the junction held 13 bases outside the gene matches. This CDR3 spans 17 amino acids.

The chain is built from TRBV7-2 and TRBJ2-7; a possible D gene is TRBD1 (5 bases). The CDR3 sequence is 15 residues long. V gave up 1 base and J gave up 2 bases, with 12 bases separating them. The V gene's germline CDR1 is SGHTA and CDR2 FQGNSA. DNA for the CDR3: TGTGCCAGCAGCTTAGAGGGCAGGGTCCCCTACGAGCAGTACTTC. The encoded protein is CASSLEGRVPYEQYF.

The chain recombines TRBV19 with TRBJ1-3; D gene uncertain. This CDR3 is built from 12 residues. Germline CDR1 LNHDA, CDR2 SQIVND (reference sequence). The V and J ends lost 4 bases and 6 bases respectively, with 7 bases between them. The CDR3 loop is CASSTEENTIYF. The CDR3 nucleotides are TGTGCCAGTAGTACGGAGGAAAACACCATATATTTT.

The genes are TRBV19 and TRBJ1-2; 10 positions match TRBD1. V lost 3 bases and J lost 4; bases outside the gene matches: 5. Germline-derived CDR1 and CDR2 are LNHDA and SQIVND (reference sequence). The CDR3 is 15 residues long. CDR3 amino acids: CASSIDRGQTYGYTF. CDR3 DNA sequence: TGTGCCAGTAGTATTGACAGGGGGCAGACCTATGGCTACACCTTC. Drawing the rest from reference TRBV19 and TRBJ1-2, the complete variable domain is DGGITQSPKYLFRKEGQNVTLSCEQNLNHDAMYWYRQDPGQGLRLIYYSQIVNDFQKGDIAEGYSVSREKKESFPLTVTSAQKNPTAFYLCASSIDRGQTYGYTFGSGTRLTVV.

The V and J genes are TRBV11-3 and TRBJ1-6, with 9 bases lining up with TRBD1. The CDR3 is made up of 15 amino acids. The V gene end was trimmed by 0 bases and the J gene end by 10 bases; junction bases not matched to a gene: 4. Per germline, CDR1 SGHNT and CDR2 YENEEA. CDR3 coding DNA: TGTGCCAGCAGCTTAGATGGGACAGGGCGATCACCCCTCCACTTT. Protein sequence: CASSLDGTGRSPLHF.

The chain recombines TRBV4-3 with TRBJ1-2; D gene unclear. V lost 4 bases to trimming and J lost 6 bases, with 15 bases between them. The CDR3 runs to 14 residues. The germline CDR1 and CDR2 sequences are LGHNA and YSLEER. CDR3 loop: CASSPRTTSDGYTF. The DNA for the CDR3 is TGCGCCAGCAGCCCCCGGACTACTTCCGATGGCTACACCTTC.

This clone appeared once. The chain's CDR3 is CAISEISEVTEAFF. The CDR3 region has the DNA TGTGCCATCAGTGAGATAAGTGAGGTGACTGAAGCTTTCTTT. The genes are TRBV10-3 and TRBJ1-1; D gene unclear. V gave up 2 bases and J gave up 5 bases, with 12 bases separating them. The germline V gene has CDR1 ENHRY and CDR2 SYGVKD. This CDR3 has 14 amino acids.

The chain recombines TRBV18 with TRBJ1-5; TRBD1 agrees at 9 bases. Germline lookup yields CDR1 KGHSH and CDR2 LQKENI. The length of the CDR3 is 15 residues. Trimming cost V 6 bases and J 3 bases; bases outside gene matches: 6. For the CDR3, the DNA is TGTGCCAGCTCCCCCGGGACAGGGAACAATCAGCCCCAGCATTTT. Translated: CASSPGTGNNQPQHF.

In regard to this clone: In the same sample, other DNA sequences code for this CDR3. The CDR3 bases are TGTGCCACCAGCAGAGAACGATCGGGGGGCTACACCTTC. It translates to CATSRERSGGYTF. The chain carries TRBV15 and TRBJ1-2, with D unresolved. V was shortened by 0 bases and J by 8 bases, with 10 bases between the two germline ends. The CDR3 has 13 residues. Germline values: CDR1 LNHNV, CDR2 YYDKDF (reference sequence).

The chain links TRBV5-5 to TRBJ1-4; tentative D call: TRBD1 (6 bases). The germline V gene encodes CDR1 SGHKS and CDR2 YYEKEE (reference sequence). The length of the CDR3 is 16 residues. Trimming cost V 3 bases and J 5 bases, with 17 bases left between them. DNA of the CDR3: TGTGCCAGCAGCTACGGACAGCCCAACTTGAATGAAAAACTGTTTTTT. Translated, it gives CASSYGQPNLNEKLFF.